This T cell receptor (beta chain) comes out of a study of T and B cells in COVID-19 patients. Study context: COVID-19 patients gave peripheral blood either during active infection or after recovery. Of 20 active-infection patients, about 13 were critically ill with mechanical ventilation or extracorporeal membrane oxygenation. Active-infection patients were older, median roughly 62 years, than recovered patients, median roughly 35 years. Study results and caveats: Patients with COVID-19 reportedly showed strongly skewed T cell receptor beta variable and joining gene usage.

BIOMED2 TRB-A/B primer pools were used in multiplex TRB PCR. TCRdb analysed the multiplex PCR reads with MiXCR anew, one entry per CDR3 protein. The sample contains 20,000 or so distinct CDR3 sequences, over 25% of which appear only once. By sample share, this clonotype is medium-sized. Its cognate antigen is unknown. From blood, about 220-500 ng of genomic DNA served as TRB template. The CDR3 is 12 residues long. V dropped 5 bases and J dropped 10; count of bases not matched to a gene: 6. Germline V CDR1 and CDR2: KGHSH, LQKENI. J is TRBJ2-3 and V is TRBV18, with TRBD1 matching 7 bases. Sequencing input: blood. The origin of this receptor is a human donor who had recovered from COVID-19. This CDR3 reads CASSSGTEPQYF. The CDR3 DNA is TGTGCCAGCTCATCGGGGACAGAGCCGCAGTATTTT.